These 9 T cell receptor beta chains were all obtained from the same sample, sequenced in a study of blood T cell repertoires in COVID-19. TCRdb's table, derived via immunoSEQ multiplex PCR, lists solely in-frame clones and lacks some. The sample gives approximately 49,000 clones, around 87% of which show up once; 3% to 5% is in the top ten. The sequenced sample was peripheral blood. These receptors came from a man between 50 and 59 years old with acute or convalescent COVID-19.

The gene calls are TRBV10-2 and TRBJ2-7; 9 nucleotides align to TRBD2. This CDR3 has 15 amino acids. Trimming removed 2 bases from V and 1 base from J; junction bases left unmatched: 3. The germline V gene encodes CDR1 WSHSY and CDR2 SAAADI. The CDR3 DNA reads as TGCGCCAGCAGTGAGGCGACTAGCGGTTCCTACGAGCAGTACTTC. Amino acids: CASSEATSGSYEQYF.

J is TRBJ2-5 and V is TRBV14; tentatively, D is TRBD1 (6 bases). The V gene lost 4 bases and the J gene lost 4 bases, with 13 bases spanning the gap. The CDR3 contains 14 residues. CDR1 SGHDN and CDR2 FVKESK come from the germline V gene. The CDR3 reads CASSPTGFGETQYF. CDR3 nucleotides: TGTGCCAGCAGCCCTACAGGGTTCGGAGAGACCCAGTACTTC. The full variable domain, its missing parts supplied by reference TRBV14 and TRBJ2-5, is EAGVTQFPSHSVIEKGQTVTLRCDPISGHDNLYWYRRVMGKEIKFLLHFVKESKQDESGMPNNRFLAERTGGTYSTLKVQPAELEDSGVYFCASSPTGFGETQYFGPGTRLLVL.

This clone was observed once. The chain combines TRBV2 with TRBJ2-3, with a possible D match to TRBD2 (6 bases). The CDR3 is 12 residues long. Germline V gene sequence: CDR1 SNHLY, CDR2 FYNNEI. Trimming took off 6 bases at V and 9 bases at J, with 13 bases between the two ends. The CDR3 loop reads CASRVIGRTQYF. In DNA, the CDR3 is TGTGCCAGCAGGGTGATTGGGAGGACGCAGTATTTT.

This chain uses TRBV6-5 with TRBJ2-1; 10 nucleotides agree with TRBD2. After removal of 5 bases from V and 3 bases from J, the junction contained 1 base not matched to a gene. CDR1 and CDR2 from the germline V gene are MNHEY and SVGAGI. This CDR3 is built from 14 residues. This chain's CDR3 is CASSPSGSYNEQFF. The CDR3 bases are TGTGCCAGCAGTCCTAGCGGGAGCTACAATGAGCAGTTCTTC.

The V and J genes are TRBV6-5 and TRBJ1-3, with TRBD1 as a possible D gene (5 bases). CDR1 is MNHEY, CDR2 SVGAGI, per germline. The CDR3 covers 14 residues. Deletions cut 4 bases from V and 0 bases from J, with 7 bases between. The CDR3 spells CASSLDSSGNTIYF. The CDR3 region has the DNA TGTGCCAGCAGTTTAGACAGCTCTGGAAACACCATATATTTT.

A single count supports this clone. The rearrangement joins TRBV9 to TRBJ2-7; maybe TRBD2 (6 bases). Deletions cut 2 bases from V and 0 bases from J, with 12 bases between. This CDR3 has 15 amino acids. The germline V gene encodes CDR1 SGDLS and CDR2 YYNGEE. CDR3 sequence (DNA): TGTGCCAGCAGCGTTGGCGGGGAGAGCTCCTACGAGCAGTACTTC. Encoded protein: CASSVGGESSYEQYF.

The chain links TRBV7-8 to TRBJ2-7, with unresolved D. Per the germline V gene, CDR1 is SGHVS and CDR2 is FQNEAQ. Trimming took 5 bases from V and 6 from J, leaving 8 bases between them. CDR3 length equals 11 residues. The CDR3: CASSPGAEQYF. CDR3 bases: TGTGCCAGCAGCCCCGGTGCCGAGCAGTACTTC.

The chain has TRBV3-1 (or the pseudogene TRBV3-2) and TRBJ2-6; TRBD2 matches at 8 bases. This CDR3 region has 19 residues. Germline CDR1 LGHDT, CDR2 YNNKEL (reference sequence). The trim removed 4 bases at V and 3 bases at J, leaving 14 bases unmatched. The CDR3 loop reads CASSPTRTGGPSGANVLTF. The CDR3 bases are TGTGCCAGCAGCCCGACGCGAACGGGGGGGCCGAGTGGGGCCAACGTCCTGACTTTC.

The chain couples TRBV28 to TRBJ1-2, with 12 bases fitting TRBD1. This CDR3 comprises 16 residues. J was trimmed by 8 bases and V by 5 bases; bases with no gene match: 12. From germline, CDR1 is MDHEN and CDR2 SYDVKM. The CDR3 sequence: CASSLRDRGPSGGYTF. The CDR3 nucleotides read TGTGCCAGCAGTCTTAGGGACAGGGGGCCCAGTGGCGGCTACACCTTC.